The 10 T cell receptor beta chains in this list originate from one sample, sequenced in a study of T cell responses to AZD1222 COVID-19 vaccine (dated by TCRdb to 2020 to 2023). The meaning of the sample's time point label: baseline before first vaccination. This sample's treatment or condition label indicates: meningococcal conjugate vaccine given as trial control. Library prep was done by the immunoSEQ multiplex PCR assay. What TCRdb holds here is the immuneACCESS table cut down to in-frame rearrangements. Part of the clones is not present; checked against another copy, under half of the missing clones reflect an unresolved V gene, and the others are unexplained. Across this sample there are 130,000 to 150,000 clones, with around four fifths seen only once. Around 4.1% of the sample is in the top ten clones. Sequences were derived from peripheral blood, sampled on day 0 of MenACWY control vaccination. The receptors originated from an adult in good health.

This chain uses TRBV3-1 (or the pseudogene TRBV3-2) with TRBJ2-5, with 12 bases that match TRBD2. Per the germline V gene, CDR1 is LGHDT and CDR2 is YNNKEL (reference sequence). The CDR3 is 23 amino acids. V lost 4 bases, J lost 5 bases, and 29 bases stayed unmatched. CDR3 protein: CASSPRHGVGLAGTPRPRETQYF. CDR3 bases: TGTGCCAGCAGCCCGAGACACGGAGTAGGACTAGCGGGGACACCCCGCCCCCGGGAGACCCAGTACTTC.

The chain couples TRBV6-1 to TRBJ2-7; D tentatively fits TRBD1 or TRBD2 (5 bases each). The CDR3 is 16 residues long. The germline gives CDR1 MNHNS, CDR2 SASEGT. V gave up 2 bases and J gave up 2 bases, with 16 bases separating them. Written as DNA, the CDR3 is TGTGCCAGCAGTGAATCATCCGGGACGGCAACCTACGAGCAGTACTTC. This translates into CASSESSGTATYEQYF.

The V and J genes are TRBV6-2 or TRBV6-3 and TRBJ2-5, with TRBD2 identical over 15 bases. V shed 0 bases, J shed 1 base, and the junction held 12 bases outside the gene matches. The CDR3 extends over 21 amino acids. In germline, CDR1 is MNHEY, CDR2 SVGEGT. The CDR3 sequence is CASSYSLGRTSGGDLQETQYF. The CDR3 nucleotides are TGTGCCAGCAGTTACTCACTAGGGAGGACTAGCGGGGGGGACCTCCAAGAGACCCAGTACTTC.

The chain combines TRBV6-5 with TRBJ2-5; D not resolved. Trimming pared 2 bases from V and 2 bases from J, leaving 15 bases between. The CDR3 covers 16 residues. CDR1 and CDR2 (germline): MNHEY, SVGAGI. The CDR3: CASSYNGRASQETQYF. The DNA of the CDR3 is TGTGCCAGCAGTTACAACGGTCGGGCCTCTCAAGAGACCCAGTACTTC.

This clone was recorded only once. The genes are TRBV29-1 and TRBJ2-3, with D possibly being TRBD1 (6 bases). There are 16 residues in the CDR3. V was shortened by 5 bases and J by 2 bases, with 20 bases between the two germline ends. CDR1 SQVTM and CDR2 ANQGSEA come from the germline V gene. CDR3 in DNA: TGCAGCGTTTCTCAGATACAGGGACGCTCCACAGATACGCAGTATTTT. Its translation: CSVSQIQGRSTDTQYF.

The rearrangement links TRBV29-1 to TRBJ1-2; D ambiguous. Germline V gene lookup returns CDR1 SQVTM and CDR2 ANQGSEA. This CDR3 is built from 10 residues. V was cut by 3 bases and J by 6 bases, with 5 bases left in between. CDR3 residues: CSVDLNGYTF. In DNA, the CDR3 is TGCAGCGTTGATCTGAATGGCTACACCTTC.

This clone has just a few counts. V is TRBV9 and J is TRBJ1-1; 7 bases map to TRBD1. Germline V gene lookup returns CDR1 SGDLS and CDR2 YYNGEE. The CDR3 consists of 15 residues. The V segment lost 0 bases and the J segment 2 bases; nucleotides outside the gene matches: 4. DNA for the CDR3: TGTGCCAGCAGCGTAGCCGGGACAGAAAACACTGAAGCTTTCTTT. This encodes CASSVAGTENTEAFF.

This rearrangement joins TRBV3-1 (or the pseudogene TRBV3-2) to TRBJ2-3; D is perhaps TRBD1 (6 bases). Trimming shortened V by 4 bases and J by 1 base, and 15 bases separated the two germline ends. The germline gives CDR1 LGHDT, CDR2 YNNKEL (reference sequence). This CDR3 is built from 16 residues. The CDR3 spells CASSRRSGVGTDTQYF. CDR3 sequence (DNA): TGTGCCAGCAGCCGACGGTCAGGGGTGGGCACAGATACGCAGTATTTT.

The chain joins TRBV7-3 to TRBJ1-1; 8 bases are shared with TRBD1. Germline CDR1 and CDR2: SGHTA and FQGTGA. The CDR3 runs to 13 residues. V shed 5 bases and J 10 bases; nucleotides not matched to a gene: 9. The CDR3 protein is CASSPTGVGVAFF. DNA for the CDR3: TGTGCCAGCAGCCCGACAGGGGTGGGGGTAGCTTTCTTT.

The chain couples TRBV2 to TRBJ1-1, with D tentatively TRBD1 (5 bases). The CDR3 extends over 13 amino acids. Germline V gives CDR1 SNHLY, CDR2 FYNNEI. V was shortened by 4 bases and J by 5 bases, with 11 bases between the two germline ends. The CDR3 nucleotides are TGTGCCAGCAGTGGCAGGGAGAAGACTGAAGCTTTCTTT. Its protein product is CASSGREKTEAFF.